These 5 T cell receptor beta chains were all obtained from the same sample, sequenced in a study of vaccination and CD4 T cells after COVID-19. No antigen has been identified for these receptors. Treatment in this sample: approximately 10-day PBMC culture with coronavirus spike peptide pools or control peptides (ViraFEST assay). Cultured CD4+ T cell DNA underwent sequencing with the Oncomine TCR Beta short-read assay. TCRdb re-derived calls from the PCR reads in MiXCR, one entry per CDR3 protein. The sample includes some 23,000 distinct CDR3 sequences, around 66% of them seen just once. This specimen was CD4+ T cells from blood, cultured in vitro, taken after SARS-CoV-2 vaccination. The receptors originated from a human donor who received a COVID-19 vaccine.

The chain recombines TRBV2 with TRBJ1-5; possible D gene TRBD1, 6 bases. Germline V gene data show CDR1 as SNHLY and CDR2 as FYNNEI. With 6 bases removed from V and 4 bases from J, the gap between germline ends came to 25 bases. The CDR3 totals 18 residues. CDR3 sequence (DNA): TGTGCCAGCAGGGGCGGGGGGGCGAGATTAATAGGGAATCAGCCCCAGCATTTT. As protein: CASRGGGARLIGNQPQHF.

The rearrangement links TRBV27 to TRBJ1-5, with D possibly TRBD1 on 6 matching bases. V lost 9 bases and J 7 bases, leaving 16 bases between the germline ends. There are 13 residues in the CDR3. Germline-derived CDR1 and CDR2 are MNHEY and SMNVEV (reference sequence). The CDR3 spells CARPKGGSQPQHF. The CDR3 DNA reads TGTGCCAGGCCGAAGGGGGGAAGCCAGCCCCAGCATTTT.

This chain uses TRBV2 with TRBJ2-5; D is unclear. The CDR3 has 16 residues. Per the germline V gene, CDR1 is SNHLY and CDR2 is FYNNEI. V was clipped by 6 bases and J by 4 bases, with 21 bases between them. CDR3 sequence: CASRGNPLRLLETQYF. CDR3 in DNA: TGTGCCAGCAGGGGAAACCCTTTGCGTTTACTAGAGACCCAGTACTTC.

This rearrangement joins TRBV19 to TRBJ2-2; D gene ambiguous. V shed 7 bases and J shed 4 bases, with 4 bases lying between them. Germline V gene lookup returns CDR1 LNHDA and CDR2 SQIVND (reference sequence). This CDR3 is 11 amino acids long. In DNA, the CDR3 is TGTGCCAGTAAAGGCACCGGGGAGCTGTTTTTT. Its protein product is CASKGTGELFF.

V is TRBV7-9 and J is TRBJ2-7, with 10 bases identical to TRBD2. CDR3 length: 19 residues. Looked up from germline, CDR1 is SEHNR and CDR2 is FQNEAQ (reference sequence). The trim removed 4 bases at V and 5 bases at J, leaving 20 bases unmatched. The CDR3 sequence: CASSSERRALAGGGDEQYF. Here the CDR3 DNA reads TGTGCCAGCAGCTCCGAACGTCGGGCTTTAGCGGGGGGCGGGGACGAGCAGTACTTC.